This T cell receptor (beta chain) was profiled in a study of OX40 agonist ivuxolimab in advanced cancers. For the study at large: Those treated in dose escalation had hepatocellular carcinoma, melanoma, renal cell cancer or head and neck cancer. Three dose-escalation patients had partial responses: one with hepatocellular carcinoma and two with cutaneous melanoma. Study-wide results and caveats: Low normalized T-cell clonal expansion was also seen in some nonresponders. CD8+ T cells were the subset that, on average, had more expanded clones than CD4+.

Clones were sequenced by immunoSEQ multiplex PCR, and TCRdb holds only the in-frame ones, with some missing. The data contain about 43,000 clones, 86% of them seen just once; the ten biggest clones take up under 15%. This clone was recorded a few times. Its target is not known. The sample consisted of CD4+ or CD8+ T cells sorted from blood, taken in a trial of the OX40 agonist ivuxolimab. The source of this sequence is an adult with an advanced solid tumor such as melanoma, head and neck, liver or kidney cancer.

The CDR3 protein is CASSLVQTQYF. DNA of the CDR3: TGCGCCAGCAGCTTGGTACAGACCCAGTACTTC. The chain recombines TRBV5-1 with TRBJ2-5, with no clear D. This CDR3 region has 11 residues. Trimming shortened V by 0 bases and J by 6 bases, and 3 bases separated the two germline ends. Germline-derived CDR1 and CDR2 are SGHRS and YFSETQ.